These 29 T cell receptor beta chains originate from one sample sequenced in a study of CD8+ T cells in alopecia areata. Treatment described: oral pan-JAK inhibitor, 5-10 mg twice daily. As the sequencing template, cDNA was produced by extracting RNA and reverse transcribing it. Profiled with immunoSEQ multiplex PCR; TCRdb holds only in-frame clones, not every one. The sample carries about 180,000 clones, roughly 60% recorded once. This sample comprised CD4+ T cells sorted from blood, obtained at approximately week 61, from a patient treated with tofacitinib. The receptors derive from a human donor with alopecia areata.

This sequence joins TRBV30 and TRBJ1-5, with 12 bases fitting TRBD1. J gave up 2 bases and V 2 bases, and 7 bases lay outside the gene matches. The CDR3 has 17 amino acids. CDR1 is GTSNPN and CDR2 is SVGIG in the germline V gene (reference sequence). CDR3 region: CAWSRDRGPRGNQPQHF. CDR3 nucleotides: TGTGCCTGGAGTAGGGACAGGGGGCCGAGGGGCAATCAGCCCCAGCATTTT.

The chain joins TRBV5-1 to TRBJ1-2; D is uncertain. Germline CDR1 and CDR2: SGHRS and YFSETQ. The CDR3 extends over 13 amino acids. Trimming stripped 4 bases from V and 6 bases from J, with 13 bases between. CDR3 DNA: TGCGCCAGCAGCGGCGGTCCGGTACATGGCTACACCTTC. Translating gives CASSGGPVHGYTF.

This clone was seen only a few times. The chain links TRBV29-1 to TRBJ2-7, with 8 bases fitting TRBD2. Germline CDR1 reads SQVTM; CDR2 reads ANQGSEA. The CDR3 is made up of 15 amino acids. J lost 2 bases, V lost 4 bases, and 10 bases had no gene match. Written as DNA, the CDR3 is TGCAGCGTTGTCGGGGGGGCCGCCTCGACCTACGAGCAGTACTTC. It yields the protein CSVVGGAASTYEQYF.

The rearrangement uses TRBV12-2 and TRBJ1-6; the table's D gene call, TRBD1, was not cross checked with the DNA. TRBV12-2 represents a pseudogene. The CDR3 consists of 15 residues. The CDR3 DNA is TGTGCAAGTCGCCCAAGGGACAGGGAGAATTCACCCCTCCACTTT. Translated: CASRPRDRENSPLHF.

The chain uses TRBV5-6 and TRBJ1-2; perhaps TRBD1 as D (5 bases). Germline assignment: CDR1 SGHDT and CDR2 YYEEEE. The CDR3 contains 12 residues. Trimming pared 4 bases from V and 7 bases from J, leaving 11 bases between. The CDR3 DNA reads TGTGCCAGCAGCATCACAGGTCGTGGCTACACCTTC. Translated, it gives CASSITGRGYTF. Using reference TRBV5-6 and TRBJ1-2 for the parts outside the CDR3, the full variable domain is DAGVTQSPTHLIKTRGQQVTLRCSPKSGHDTVSWYQQALGQGPQFIFQYYEEEERQRGNFPDRFSGHQFPNYSSELNVNALLLGDSALYLCASSITGRGYTFGSGTRLTVV.

This clone was recorded only once. The chain employs TRBV9 and TRBJ2-3; TRBD1 aligns across 9 bases. Trimming cost V 3 bases and J 5 bases; bases outside gene matches: 7. The CDR3 covers 15 residues. The germline V gene encodes CDR1 SGDLS and CDR2 YYNGEE. The CDR3 here is CASSEQQGALDTQYF. DNA of the CDR3: TGTGCCAGCAGCGAGCAACAGGGGGCCCTAGATACGCAGTATTTT.

The table lists this clone with many counts. This rearrangement joins TRBV30 to TRBJ2-2; D gene unclear. Trimming pared 0 bases from V and 1 base from J, leaving 6 bases between. Germline CDR1 and CDR2: GTSNPN and SVGIG (reference sequence). The CDR3 runs to 14 residues. The DNA for the CDR3 is TGTGCCTGGAGTGTAAGCAGGAACACCGGGGAGCTGTTTTTT. It yields the protein CAWSVSRNTGELFF.

J is TRBJ1-1 and V is TRBV30; no reliable D call. The germline CDR1 and CDR2 sequences are GTSNPN and SVGIG (reference sequence). The V and J ends lost 0 bases and 0 bases respectively, with 8 bases between them. The CDR3 extends over 14 amino acids. Here the CDR3 DNA reads TGTGCCTGGAGTGTACTGACGGTGAACACTGAAGCTTTCTTT. Its translation is CAWSVLTVNTEAFF.

This clone counts as medium-sized (0.01 to 0.1%). The chain links TRBV5-1 to TRBJ2-4; tentatively, D is TRBD1 (6 bases). The V and J ends lost 2 bases and 5 bases respectively, with 14 bases between them. The CDR3 is 15 amino acids. Germline CDR1 is SGHRS and CDR2 is YFSETQ. As DNA, the CDR3 is TGCGCCAGCAGCTTAAGAGGACAGAGAGAAAACATTCAGTACTTC. Translated: CASSLRGQRENIQYF. Looking up the rest from reference TRBV5-1 and TRBJ2-4 gives the full variable domain: KAGVTQTPRYLIKTRGQQVTLSCSPISGHRSVSWYQQTPGQGLQFLFEYFSETQRNKGNFPGRFSGRQFSNSRSEMNVSTLELGDSALYLCASSLRGQRENIQYFGAGTRLSVL.

This clone was detected a few times. The rearrangement joins TRBV29-1 to TRBJ2-7; D may match TRBD1 or TRBD2 (5 bases each). CDR3 length: 16 residues. Trimming removed 6 bases from V and 4 bases from J, with 25 bases in between. Looked up from germline, CDR1 is SQVTM and CDR2 is ANQGSEA. The CDR3 protein is CSVADFLVGAGYEQYF. CDR3 coding DNA: TGCAGCGTGGCCGACTTTCTGGTCGGGGCAGGGTACGAGCAGTACTTC.

This clone was seen a handful of times. This sequence joins TRBV5-1 and TRBJ2-5, with D possibly called TRBD1 or TRBD2 (6 bases each). The germline CDR1 and CDR2 sequences are SGHRS and YFSETQ. V gave up 4 bases and J gave up 4 bases, with 17 bases separating them. CDR3 size: 15 residues. The CDR3, as DNA: TGCGCCAGCAGCCCGGGCCGGGGGCTTCGAGAGACCCAGTACTTC. It translates to CASSPGRGLRETQYF.

This clone appeared a few times. This sequence joins TRBV9 and TRBJ1-4; D not certain. Per the germline V gene, CDR1 is SGDLS and CDR2 is YYNGEE. This CDR3 is built from 13 residues. With 2 bases removed from V and 7 bases from J, the gap between germline ends came to 9 bases. CDR3 sequence (DNA): TGTGCCAGCAGCGTGCAGGAGGGTGAAAAACTGTTTTTT. Translation gives CASSVQEGEKLFF.

J is TRBJ1-2 and V is TRBV5-6; no clear D gene. V shed 2 bases and J shed 0 bases, with 5 bases lying between them. Germline V gives CDR1 SGHDT, CDR2 YYEEEE. The CDR3 runs to 13 residues. CDR3 loop: CASSFQPNYGYTF. DNA of the CDR3: TGTGCCAGCAGCTTTCAGCCTAACTATGGCTACACCTTC.

The J gene is TRBJ1-1, the V gene TRBV4-1; perhaps TRBD1 as D (5 bases). Between the trimmed V and J ends, which lost 1 base and 1 base, there was a span of 7 bases. The CDR3 totals 14 residues. CDR1 and CDR2 from the germline V gene are MGHRA and YSYEKL. This chain's CDR3 is CASSQADRNTEAFF. As DNA, the CDR3 is TGCGCCAGCAGCCAAGCCGACAGGAACACTGAAGCTTTCTTT.

The chain carries TRBV29-1 and TRBJ2-7; TRBD1 might be the D (6 bases). The CDR3 length is 15 residues. Trimming removed 4 bases from V and 3 bases from J, with 19 bases in between. Germline CDR1 SQVTM, CDR2 ANQGSEA. The CDR3 nucleotides are TGCAGCGTTGGAATAGGACCGGGACACAACTACGAGCAGTACTTC. It is translated as CSVGIGPGHNYEQYF.

The chain has TRBV4-2 and TRBJ1-5; weak D call: TRBD1 (5 bases). CDR1 and CDR2 from the germline V gene are LGHNA and YNFKEQ. This CDR3 is 16 amino acids long. Trimming took 1 base from V and 1 from J, leaving 11 bases between them. The CDR3 spells CASSQAGMSSNQPQHF. The CDR3 coding sequence is TGTGCCAGCAGCCAAGCAGGGATGTCAAGCAATCAGCCCCAGCATTTT.

V is TRBV29-1 and J is TRBJ2-7, with no clear D. Deletions cut 4 bases from V and 2 bases from J, with 9 bases between. The germline CDR1 and CDR2 sequences are SQVTM and ANQGSEA. There are 12 residues in the CDR3. The CDR3 sequence: CSVGRSTYEQYF. In nucleotides, the CDR3 is TGCAGCGTTGGGAGATCTACCTACGAGCAGTACTTC.

This clone was seen a few times. V usage is TRBV6-1 and J usage is TRBJ2-7; D possibly corresponds to TRBD2 (6 bases). Per germline, CDR1 MNHNS and CDR2 SASEGT. Trimming shortened V by 6 bases and J by 0 bases, and 6 bases separated the two germline ends. The CDR3 runs 12 residues. In DNA, the CDR3 is TGTGCCAGCAGGGAGGGCTCCTACGAGCAGTACTTC. Encoded protein: CASREGSYEQYF.

The chain combines TRBV7-8 with TRBJ2-7; the D gene is possibly TRBD1 (6 bases). The length of the CDR3 is 15 residues. Germline CDR1 and CDR2: SGHVS and FQNEAQ. V was trimmed by 1 base and J by 2 bases, leaving 12 bases between them. This CDR3 reads CASSLEPWTAYEQYF. For the CDR3, the DNA is TGTGCCAGCAGCTTAGAGCCTTGGACAGCCTACGAGCAGTACTTC.

The chain links TRBV9 to TRBJ2-7, with D possibly being TRBD1 or TRBD2 (5 bases each). Trimming stripped 0 bases from V and 3 bases from J, with 10 bases between. This CDR3 is built from 14 residues. Germline V gives CDR1 SGDLS, CDR2 YYNGEE. The CDR3 loop reads CASSVGGDGYEQYF. DNA of the CDR3: TGTGCCAGCAGCGTAGGAGGGGATGGCTACGAGCAGTACTTC. The full variable domain, completed using reference TRBV9 and TRBJ2-7, is DSGVTQTPKHLITATGQRVTLRCSPRSGDLSVYWYQQSLDQGLQFLIQYYNGEERAKGNILERFSAQQFPDLHSELNLSSLELGDSALYFCASSVGGDGYEQYFGPGTRLTVT.

V gene TRBV5-1 combines with J gene TRBJ2-7; D unclear. This CDR3 has 13 amino acids. Germline V CDR1 and CDR2: SGHRS, YFSETQ. With 3 bases removed from V and 0 bases from J, the gap between germline ends came to 7 bases. CDR3 nucleotides: TGCGCCAGCAGCTCGATAAGCTCCTACGAGCAGTACTTC. It yields the protein CASSSISSYEQYF.

This clone was seen a few times. The V gene is TRBV2, the J gene TRBJ1-4, with D maybe TRBD1 (5 bases). V lost 7 bases and J lost 11, with 11 bases in between. The length of the CDR3 is 11 residues. CDR1 and CDR2 (germline): SNHLY, FYNNEI. The CDR3, as DNA: TGTGCCAGCATGGGGGGGACCAAACTGTTTTTT. It specifies CASMGGTKLFF.

On this clone: The sample has other DNA sequences that encode this CDR3 too. This chain joins TRBV15 and TRBJ2-7; 7 bases map to TRBD1. Looked up from germline, CDR1 is LNHNV and CDR2 is YYDKDF (reference sequence). The V and J ends lost 0 bases and 2 bases, in that order; junction bases with no gene match: 1. The CDR3 has 14 amino acids. The CDR3 bases are TGTGCCACCAGCAGAGATAGGGGGCCCTACGAGCAGTACTTC. Translating it yields CATSRDRGPYEQYF.

The rearrangement joins TRBV4-1 to TRBJ2-2; D call uncertain. V lost 2 bases to trimming and J lost 5 bases, with 15 bases between them. The CDR3 length is 16 residues. Per germline, CDR1 MGHRA and CDR2 YSYEKL. The DNA for the CDR3 is TGCGCCAGCAGCCAATCTAATCTAGGGTTTACCGGGGAGCTGTTTTTT. Protein product: CASSQSNLGFTGELFF.

The chain uses TRBV9 and TRBJ2-5; D gene unclear. Trimming stripped 0 bases from V and 6 bases from J, with 6 bases between. CDR3 size: 12 residues. CDR1 is SGDLS, CDR2 YYNGEE, per germline. In nucleotides, the CDR3 is TGTGCCAGCAGCGTAGATATGAAGACCCAGTACTTC. It specifies CASSVDMKTQYF. Full variable domain (rest looked up from reference TRBV9 and TRBJ2-5): DSGVTQTPKHLITATGQRVTLRCSPRSGDLSVYWYQQSLDQGLQFLIQYYNGEERAKGNILERFSAQQFPDLHSELNLSSLELGDSALYFCASSVDMKTQYFGPGTRLLVL.

This clone was picked up a small number of times. V usage is TRBV10-3 and J usage is TRBJ2-5; D possibly corresponds to TRBD1 (7 bases). The germline CDR1 and CDR2 sequences are ENHRY and SYGVKD. The length of the CDR3 is 10 residues. The V end lost 11 bases, the J end lost 5 bases, and 9 bases lay between the germline ends. Written as DNA, the CDR3 is TGTGCCGCGGGACAGGAGACCCAGTACTTC. Protein sequence: CAAGQETQYF.

The rearrangement links TRBV19 to TRBJ2-7; 7 positions agree with TRBD1. The germline gives CDR1 LNHDA, CDR2 SQIVND (reference sequence). Trimming took 7 bases from V and 9 from J; bases not matched to a gene: 15. This CDR3 comprises 14 residues. The CDR3 DNA reads TGTGCCAGTAAGAGGAGACAGGGTGGCGGAGTGCAGTACTTC. It encodes CASKRRQGGGVQYF. The full variable domain, completed using reference TRBV19 and TRBJ2-7, is DGGITQSPKYLFRKEGQNVTLSCEQNLNHDAMYWYRQDPGQGLRLIYYSQIVNDFQKGDIAEGYSVSREKKESFPLTVTSAQKNPTAFYLCASKRRQGGGVQYFGPGTRLTVT.

This clone has just a few counts. This chain uses TRBV18 with TRBJ1-1; possibly TRBD1 for D (5 bases). The CDR3 sequence is 13 residues long. V was cut by 1 base and J by 8 bases, with 11 bases left in between. Per the germline V gene, CDR1 is KGHSH and CDR2 is LQKENI. CDR3 in DNA: TGTGCCAGCTCACCACAGGTCGACAGCGAAGCTTTCTTT. Protein sequence: CASSPQVDSEAFF.

This chain uses TRBV21-1 with TRBJ1-5; the tabulated D call, TRBD1, remains unverified against the DNA. TRBV21-1 represents a pseudogene. The CDR3 has 15 residues. The DNA for the CDR3 is TGTGCCGTCCGCCCTGGGGGACAGGGGGATCAGCCCCAGCATTTT. Translating gives CAVRPGGQGDQPQHF.